These 11 T cell receptor beta chains share one sample of origin, sequenced in a study of cytomegalovirus exposure and HLA in healthy donors. PCR employed 60 Vbeta and 13 Jbeta primers. Measured with immunoSEQ multiplex PCR; TCRdb has only the in-frame clones, and not every one. The top ten hold approximately 2.6% of the sample, which has some 180,000 clones, about four fifths seen once. Material for sequencing was PBMCs. The source is a female donor in good health and CMV-seronegative.

The chain links TRBV13 to TRBJ2-7; TRBD1 might be the D (6 bases). CDR3 length: 15 amino acids. From germline, CDR1 is PRHDT and CDR2 FYEKMQ (reference sequence). V was clipped by 0 bases and J by 2 bases, with 11 bases between them. The CDR3 nucleotides read TGTGCCAGCAGCTTAGGAAGACAGGCCACCTACGAGCAGTACTTC. Translated, it gives CASSLGRQATYEQYF.

This chain links TRBV7-9 with TRBJ1-2; 7 bases are shared with TRBD1. This CDR3 has 16 amino acids. Per germline, CDR1 SEHNR and CDR2 FQNEAQ (reference sequence). V trimming: 5 bases; J trimming: 4 bases; junction bases outside the gene matches: 13. The CDR3 DNA sequence: TGTGCCAGCAGCAAGAGACAGGGATCCGACGCCTATGGCTACACCTTC. This gives the protein CASSKRQGSDAYGYTF.

The chain links TRBV9 to TRBJ1-1, with 9 bases matching TRBD1. Germline V lookup: CDR1 SGDLS, CDR2 YYNGEE. The V and J ends lost 2 bases and 5 bases, in that order; junction bases with no gene match: 10. The CDR3 spans 16 residues. This CDR3 is CASSVPKNRGPTEAFF. In DNA, the CDR3 is TGTGCCAGCAGCGTTCCGAAAAACAGGGGGCCTACTGAAGCTTTCTTT.

This chain links TRBV15 with TRBJ1-2, with D possibly TRBD1 on 6 matching bases. This CDR3 spans 14 amino acids. CDR1 and CDR2 (germline): LNHNV, YYDKDF (reference sequence). The ends were cut back, 4 bases at V and 3 bases at J, with 12 bases in the middle. The CDR3 region is CATSIRGNDYGYTF. The CDR3 DNA follows: TGTGCCACCAGCATTAGGGGGAACGACTATGGCTACACCTTC. Looking up the rest from reference TRBV15 and TRBJ1-2 gives the full variable domain: DAMVIQNPRYQVTQFGKPVTLSCSQTLNHNVMYWYQQKSSQAPKLLFHYYDKDFNNEADTPDNFQSRRPNTSFCFLDIRSPGLGDTAMYLCATSIRGNDYGYTFGSGTRLTVV.

V usage is TRBV14 and J usage is TRBJ1-1, with D tentatively TRBD1 (5 bases). V was cut by 4 bases and J by 2 bases, with 11 bases left in between. The germline CDR1 and CDR2 sequences are SGHDN and FVKESK. This CDR3 spans 14 amino acids. CDR3 sequence (DNA): TGTGCCAGCAGCCCGCGACAGACTAACACTGAAGCTTTCTTT. Protein product: CASSPRQTNTEAFF.

This chain joins TRBV30 and TRBJ1-1; the D is unclear. The V gene's germline CDR1 is GTSNPN and CDR2 SVGIG (reference sequence). The CDR3 is 12 amino acids. V shed 1 base and J shed 3 bases, with 6 bases lying between them. The CDR3 spells CAWSARDTEAFF. The CDR3 DNA is TGTGCCTGGAGTGCCCGAGACACTGAAGCTTTCTTT.

This clone has only one observation. The J gene is TRBJ2-5, the V gene TRBV5-1; D not certain. This CDR3 has 14 residues. Looked up from germline, CDR1 is SGHRS and CDR2 is YFSETQ. V shed 1 base and J shed 2 bases, with 9 bases lying between them. The chain's CDR3 is CASSLYSLQETQYF. DNA for the CDR3: TGCGCCAGCAGCTTGTACAGTCTACAAGAGACCCAGTACTTC.

Here the CDR3 reads CASSETGTGGIGYTF. CDR3 sequence (DNA): TGTGCCAGTAGCGAAACCGGGACAGGGGGAATAGGCTACACCTTC. The rearrangement uses TRBV19 and TRBJ1-2, with 11 bases fitting TRBD1. The CDR3 runs 15 residues. Germline CDR1 LNHDA, CDR2 SQIVND (reference sequence). Trimming at V came to 6 bases and at J to 8 bases, leaving 11 bases not matched to a gene. Combining the CDR3 with reference TRBV19 and TRBJ1-2 gives the whole variable domain DGGITQSPKYLFRKEGQNVTLSCEQNLNHDAMYWYRQDPGQGLRLIYYSQIVNDFQKGDIAEGYSVSREKKESFPLTVTSAQKNPTAFYLCASSETGTGGIGYTFGSGTRLTVV.

This clone was counted a few times. The chain is built from TRBV7-2 and TRBJ1-3, with D possibly TRBD1 on 6 matching bases. With 5 bases removed from V and 0 bases from J, the gap between germline ends came to 17 bases. CDR1 and CDR2 from the germline V gene are SGHTA and FQGNSA. The length of the CDR3 is 17 residues. The DNA for the CDR3 is TGTGCCAGCAGCCCTGTGTTGGCAGGGGCCTCTGGAAACACCATATATTTT. Translation: CASSPVLAGASGNTIYF.

The chain employs TRBV4-3 and TRBJ1-4; D is ambiguous. The CDR3 runs to 15 residues. V dropped 0 bases and J dropped 4 bases, with 9 bases sitting between them. CDR1 is LGHNA, CDR2 YSLEER, per germline. CDR3 DNA: TGCGCCAGCAGCCAAGATCGGGGAATTAATGAAAAACTGTTTTTT. Translated: CASSQDRGINEKLFF.

The chain couples TRBV5-1 to TRBJ2-1; D might be TRBD2 (5 bases). Deletions cut 6 bases from V and 1 base from J, with 14 bases between. Germline CDR1 reads SGHRS; CDR2 reads YFSETQ. CDR3 size: 15 residues. CDR3 sequence (DNA): TGCGCCAGCACCCTGAACCGACTATCCTACAATGAGCAGTTCTTC. This encodes CASTLNRLSYNEQFF.